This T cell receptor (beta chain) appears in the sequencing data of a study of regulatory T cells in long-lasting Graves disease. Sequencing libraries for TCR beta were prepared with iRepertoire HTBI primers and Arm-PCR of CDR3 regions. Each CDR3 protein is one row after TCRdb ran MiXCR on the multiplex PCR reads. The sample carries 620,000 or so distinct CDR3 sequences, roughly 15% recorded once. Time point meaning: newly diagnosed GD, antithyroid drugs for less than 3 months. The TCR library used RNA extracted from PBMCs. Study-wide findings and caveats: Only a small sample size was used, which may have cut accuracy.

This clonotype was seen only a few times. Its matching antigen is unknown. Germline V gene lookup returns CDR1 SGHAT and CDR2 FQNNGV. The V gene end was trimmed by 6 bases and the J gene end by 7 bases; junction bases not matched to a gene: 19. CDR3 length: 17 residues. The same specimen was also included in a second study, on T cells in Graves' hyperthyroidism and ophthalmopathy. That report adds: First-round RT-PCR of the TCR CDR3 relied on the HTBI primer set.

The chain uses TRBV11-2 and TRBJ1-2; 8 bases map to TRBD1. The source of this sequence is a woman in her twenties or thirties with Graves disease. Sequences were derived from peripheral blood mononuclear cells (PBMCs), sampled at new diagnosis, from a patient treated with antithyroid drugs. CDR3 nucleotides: TGTGCCAGCAGTGAAATTTTCGGACAGGGTGGAGTGAGTGGCTACACCTTC. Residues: CASSEIFGQGGVSGYTF. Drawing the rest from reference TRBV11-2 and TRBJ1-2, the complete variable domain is EAGVAQSPRYKIIEKRQSVAFWCNPISGHATLYWYQQILGQGPKLLIQFQNNGVVDDSQLPKDRFSAERLKGVDSTLKIQPAKLEDSAVYLCASSEIFGQGGVSGYTFGSGTRLTVV.